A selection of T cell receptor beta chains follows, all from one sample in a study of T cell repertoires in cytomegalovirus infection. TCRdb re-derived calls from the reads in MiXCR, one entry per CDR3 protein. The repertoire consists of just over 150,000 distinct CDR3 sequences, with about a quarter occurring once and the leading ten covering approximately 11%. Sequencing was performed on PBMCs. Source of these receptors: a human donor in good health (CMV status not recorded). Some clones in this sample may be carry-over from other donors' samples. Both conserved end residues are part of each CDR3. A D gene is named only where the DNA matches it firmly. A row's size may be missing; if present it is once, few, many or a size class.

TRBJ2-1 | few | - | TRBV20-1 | TGCAGTGCTAAAGCCCCTAGGGGGTCCTACAATGAGCAGTTCTTC | CSAKAPRGSYNEQFF
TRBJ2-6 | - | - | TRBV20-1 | TGCAGTGCTAACAGCCAGGAACCGACTGGGGCCAACGTCCTGACTTTC | CSANSQEPTGANVLTF
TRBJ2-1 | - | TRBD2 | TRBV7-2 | TGTGCCAGCAGCTTCCTCTCCGGGGCGGGGGGGCCCAATCAGCAGTTCTTC | CASSFLSGAGGPNQQFF
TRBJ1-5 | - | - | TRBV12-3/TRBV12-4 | TGTGCCAGCAGTCCCCACGGGGGGGAGGTTCAGCCCCAGCATTTT | CASSPHGGEVQPQHF
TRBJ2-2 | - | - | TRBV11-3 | TGTGCCAGCAGCCTTATAGGTGGTGGAACCGGGGAGCTGTTTTTT | CASSLIGGGTGELFF
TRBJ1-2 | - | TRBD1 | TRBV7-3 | TGTGCCAGCAGCCCCACAGGGGGTGACTATGGCTACACCTTC | CASSPTGGDYGYTF
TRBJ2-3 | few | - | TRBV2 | TGTGCCAGCAGACCGGGGACTTTCGGCACAGATACGCAGTATTTT | CASRPGTFGTDTQYF
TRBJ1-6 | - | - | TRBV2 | TGTGCCAGCAGTGAGCGGGTTCCTTGGAATTCACCCCTCCACTTT | CASSERVPWNSPLHF
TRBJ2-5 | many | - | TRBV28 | TGTGCCAGCAGTTTCAACAGACCCGGCAGGGAGACCCAGTACTTC | CASSFNRPGRETQYF
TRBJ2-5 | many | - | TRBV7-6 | TGTGCCAGCAGCCCCGGACTGGGCGGGGAGACCCAGTACTTC | CASSPGLGGETQYF
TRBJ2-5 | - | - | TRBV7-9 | TGTGCCAGCAGCATAGAGGACGGCGGGGAGACCCAGTACTTC | CASSIEDGGETQYF
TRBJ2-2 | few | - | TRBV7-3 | TGTGCCAGCAGCCTCCCAACTACAGGCGGGGAGCTGTTTTTT | CASSLPTTGGELFF
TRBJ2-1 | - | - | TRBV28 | TGTGCCAGCTGCACGGGACCGATCAATGAGCAGTTCTTC | CASCTGPINEQFF
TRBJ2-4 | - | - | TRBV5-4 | TGTGCCAGCAGCTTGAGGACGGCCTCTAAAAACATTCAGTACTTC | CASSLRTASKNIQYF
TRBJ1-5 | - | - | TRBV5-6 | TGTGCCAGCAGCTTGGCCGGGGGAAGCAGCAATCAGCCCCAGCATTTT | CASSLAGGSSNQPQHF
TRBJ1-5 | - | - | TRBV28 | TGTGCCAGTTTACAGGGATCCGAGCCCCAGCATTTT | CASLQGSEPQHF
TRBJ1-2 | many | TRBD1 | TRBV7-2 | TGTGCCAGCAGCTTAGTAGGGTCGGGGGACAGGGGCTCTGGCTACACCTTC | CASSLVGSGDRGSGYTF
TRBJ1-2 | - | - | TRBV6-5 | TGTGCCAGCAGTTTCACAAACTATGGCTACACCTTC | CASSFTNYGYTF
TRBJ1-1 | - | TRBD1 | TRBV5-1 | TGCGCCAGCAGCTTGGGGGACAGGGCGGCGAACACTGAAGCTTTCTTT | CASSLGDRAANTEAFF
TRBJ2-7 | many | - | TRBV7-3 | TGTGCCAGCAGCTTAACGTTGTACTCCTACGAGCAGTACTTC | CASSLTLYSYEQYF
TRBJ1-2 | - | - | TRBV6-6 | TGTGCCAGCAGCCACCAGAATGACGTGGGGAGGGATGGCTACACCTTC | CASSHQNDVGRDGYTF
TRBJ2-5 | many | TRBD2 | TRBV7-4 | TGTGCCAGCAGCTCCCCGGGACTAGCGGGGGGGAGCGCAGAGACCCAGTACTTC | CASSSPGLAGGSAETQYF
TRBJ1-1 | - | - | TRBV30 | TGTGCCTGGATAAGGGGGAATCCTGAAGCTTTCTTT | CAWIRGNPEAFF
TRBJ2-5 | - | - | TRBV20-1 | TGCAGTCCCGTGGGGGGCCGAGAGACCCAGTACTTC | CSPVGGRETQYF
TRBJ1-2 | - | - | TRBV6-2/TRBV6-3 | TGTGCCAGCAGTTACTCCGGGACGGAAAATAACTATGGCTACACCTTC | CASSYSGTENNYGYTF
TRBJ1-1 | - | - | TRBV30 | TGTGCCTGGAGTGCGGAGTCTGAAGCTTTCTTT | CAWSAESEAFF
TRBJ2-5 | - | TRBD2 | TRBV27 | TGTGCCAGCAGTCCCGGGATGGTAGCGGGAGAAGAGACCCAGTACTTC | CASSPGMVAGEETQYF
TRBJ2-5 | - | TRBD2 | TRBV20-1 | TGCAGTGCTACGGCGGGGGACCAGAAAGAGACCCAGTACTTC | CSATAGDQKETQYF